The T cell receptor beta chain under discussion was sequenced for a study of a mutant IDH1 vaccine in newly diagnosed glioma. Whole-study findings and limits: Apparently unrelated to pseudoprogression were changes in the top peripheral T cell clonotypes.

Trimming left V 0 bases short and J 7 bases short, with 5 bases between. The CDR3 is 13 amino acids. Germline V gene sequence: CDR1 SGHRS, CDR2 YFSETQ. The time point: week 35, safety follow-up. What each vaccine dose contained was 300 ug of mutant IDH1 20-mer peptide, accompanied by topical imiquimod. The sample holds a few counts of this clone. Its cognate antigen is unknown. The table came from immunoSEQ multiplex PCR; TCRdb's copy has only in-frame clones and leaves some out. The sample records about 42,000 clones, about 83% being singletons. Sequenced here: PBMCs, sampled from a glioma patient whose treatment included an IDH1 peptide vaccine. The chain carries TRBV5-1 and TRBJ1-6; D is ambiguous. The origin of this receptor is a woman between 50 and 59 years old with glioma. The CDR3 coding sequence is TGCGCCAGCAGCTTGGAAGGCAATTCACCCCTCCACTTT. Its translation is CASSLEGNSPLHF.